The clone carrying this T cell receptor (beta chain) was detected a few times. Its antigen is still unknown. Prepared libraries of TCR beta cDNA carried unique molecular identifiers. cDNA molecules numbering 400,000 to 550,000 came from roughly 1 to 10 million T cells. One entry per CDR3 protein, called by TCRdb with MiXCR from the PCR reads. The sample carries some 700,000 distinct CDR3 sequences, approximately 59% recorded once. These data come from a study of post-analysis software for immune sequencing data. Notes on the study in general: Multiple sclerosis was associated with a significant reduction in normalized Chao1 diversity relative to controls.

Sequencing input: blood. The TCR originated in a girl aged 2 to 10 with multiple sclerosis.

The CDR3 loop is CASSLHQGHEQYF. Written as DNA, the CDR3 is TGCGCCAGCAGCTTACACCAGGGTCACGAGCAGTACTTC. The chain recombines TRBV5-1 with TRBJ2-7; TRBD1 might be the D (5 bases). V lost 2 bases to trimming and J lost 5 bases, with 11 bases between them. This CDR3 comprises 13 residues. Germline CDR1 and CDR2: SGHRS and YFSETQ.